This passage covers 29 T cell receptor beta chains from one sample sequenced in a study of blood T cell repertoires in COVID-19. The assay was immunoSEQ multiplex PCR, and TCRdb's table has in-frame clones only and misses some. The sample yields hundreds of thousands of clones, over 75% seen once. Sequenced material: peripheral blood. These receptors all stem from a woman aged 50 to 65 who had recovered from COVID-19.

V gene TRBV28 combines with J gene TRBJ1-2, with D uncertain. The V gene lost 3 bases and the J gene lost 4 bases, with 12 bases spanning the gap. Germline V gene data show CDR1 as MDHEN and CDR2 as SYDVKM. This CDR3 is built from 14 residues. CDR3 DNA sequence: TGTGCCAGCAGTTTTGCGGGGATGGCCTATGGCTACACCTTC. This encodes CASSFAGMAYGYTF.

The CDR3: CASSRTENTEAFF. The CDR3 DNA reads TGCGCCAGCAGCCGGACAGAGAACACTGAAGCTTTCTTT. This chain joins TRBV4-1 and TRBJ1-1; D is perhaps TRBD1 (6 bases). V lost 4 bases and J lost 1, with 7 bases in between. The V gene's germline CDR1 is MGHRA and CDR2 YSYEKL. CDR3 size: 13 residues.

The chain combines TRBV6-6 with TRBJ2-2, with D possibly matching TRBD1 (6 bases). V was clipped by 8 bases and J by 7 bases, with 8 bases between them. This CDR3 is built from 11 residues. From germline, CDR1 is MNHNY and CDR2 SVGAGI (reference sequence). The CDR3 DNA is TGTGCCAGCCTAGGGGGCGGGGAGCTGTTTTTT. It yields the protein CASLGGGELFF.

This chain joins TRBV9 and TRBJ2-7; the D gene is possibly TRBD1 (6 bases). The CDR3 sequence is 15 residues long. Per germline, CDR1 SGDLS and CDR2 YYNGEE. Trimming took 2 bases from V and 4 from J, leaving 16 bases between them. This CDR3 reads CASSVDANRGYEQYF. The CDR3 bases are TGTGCCAGCAGCGTCGACGCCAATAGGGGGTACGAGCAGTACTTC.

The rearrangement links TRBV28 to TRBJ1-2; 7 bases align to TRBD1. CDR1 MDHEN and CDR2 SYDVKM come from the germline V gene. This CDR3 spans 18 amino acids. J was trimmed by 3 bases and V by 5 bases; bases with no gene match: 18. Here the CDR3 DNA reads TGTGCCAGCAGTACCAAAACCCTTTCAGGGGGGTCTCACTATGGCTACACCTTC. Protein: CASSTKTLSGGSHYGYTF.

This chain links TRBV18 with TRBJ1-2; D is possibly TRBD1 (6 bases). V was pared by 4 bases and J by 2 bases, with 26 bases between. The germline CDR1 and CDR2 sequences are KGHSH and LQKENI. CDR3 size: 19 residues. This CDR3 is CASSRTGTFFTGENYGYTF. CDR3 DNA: TGTGCCAGCTCACGAACCGGGACATTTTTTACCGGAGAGAACTATGGCTACACCTTC.

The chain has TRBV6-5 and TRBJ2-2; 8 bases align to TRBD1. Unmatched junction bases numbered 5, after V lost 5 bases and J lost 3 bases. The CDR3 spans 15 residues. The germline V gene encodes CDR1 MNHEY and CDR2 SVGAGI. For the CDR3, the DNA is TGTGCCAGCAGTCGGACAGGGCCTCACACCGGGGAGCTGTTTTTT. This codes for CASSRTGPHTGELFF.

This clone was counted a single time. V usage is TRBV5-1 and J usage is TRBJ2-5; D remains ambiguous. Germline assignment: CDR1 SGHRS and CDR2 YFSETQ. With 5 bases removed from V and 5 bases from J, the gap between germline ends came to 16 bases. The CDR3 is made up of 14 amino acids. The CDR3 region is CASRNTDGLETQYF. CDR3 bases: TGCGCCAGCAGGAACACAGATGGGTTGGAGACCCAGTACTTC.

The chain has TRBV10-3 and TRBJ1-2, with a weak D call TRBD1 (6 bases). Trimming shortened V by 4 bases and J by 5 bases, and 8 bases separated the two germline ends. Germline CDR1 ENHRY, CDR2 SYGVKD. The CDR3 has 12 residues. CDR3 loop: CAISGDKYGYTF. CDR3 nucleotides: TGTGCCATCAGTGGGGACAAGTATGGCTACACCTTC.

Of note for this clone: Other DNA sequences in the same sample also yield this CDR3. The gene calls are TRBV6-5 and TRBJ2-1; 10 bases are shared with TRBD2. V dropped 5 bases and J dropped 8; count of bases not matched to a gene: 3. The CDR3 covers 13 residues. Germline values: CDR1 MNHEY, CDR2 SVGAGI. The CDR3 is CASSPSGSDEQFF. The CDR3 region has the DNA TGTGCCAGCAGTCCTAGCGGGAGCGATGAGCAGTTCTTC.

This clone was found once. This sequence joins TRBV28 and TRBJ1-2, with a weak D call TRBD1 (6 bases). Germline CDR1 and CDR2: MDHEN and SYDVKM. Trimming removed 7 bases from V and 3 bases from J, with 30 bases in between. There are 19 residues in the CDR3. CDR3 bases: TGTGCCAGCACCTCCCCTGTGGGGGGGGGCGTGGCTGTTCACTATGGCTACACCTTC. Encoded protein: CASTSPVGGGVAVHYGYTF.

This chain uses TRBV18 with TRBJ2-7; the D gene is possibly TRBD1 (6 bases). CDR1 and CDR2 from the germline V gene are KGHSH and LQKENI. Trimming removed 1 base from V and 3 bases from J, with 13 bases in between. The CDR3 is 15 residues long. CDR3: CASSPRRQGNYEQYF. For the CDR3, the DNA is TGTGCCAGCTCACCACGTCGTCAGGGGAACTACGAGCAGTACTTC. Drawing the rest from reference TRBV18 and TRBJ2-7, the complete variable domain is NAGVMQNPRHLVRRRGQEARLRCSPMKGHSHVYWYRQLPEEGLKFMVYLQKENIIDESGMPKERFSAEFPKEGPSILRIQQVVRGDSAAYFCASSPRRQGNYEQYFGPGTRLTVT.

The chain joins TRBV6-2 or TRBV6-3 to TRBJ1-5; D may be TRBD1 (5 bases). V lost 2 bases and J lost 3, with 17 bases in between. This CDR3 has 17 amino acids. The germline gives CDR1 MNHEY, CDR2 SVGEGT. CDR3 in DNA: TGTGCCAGCAGTTACACTCGAGCTCGGACATACAATCAGCCCCAGCATTTT. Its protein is CASSYTRARTYNQPQHF.

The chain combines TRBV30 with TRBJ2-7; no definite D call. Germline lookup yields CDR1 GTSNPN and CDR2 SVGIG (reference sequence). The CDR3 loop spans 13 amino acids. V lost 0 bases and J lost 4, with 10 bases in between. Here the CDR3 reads CAWSVLAGYEQYF. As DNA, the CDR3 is TGTGCCTGGAGTGTACTGGCAGGTTACGAGCAGTACTTC.

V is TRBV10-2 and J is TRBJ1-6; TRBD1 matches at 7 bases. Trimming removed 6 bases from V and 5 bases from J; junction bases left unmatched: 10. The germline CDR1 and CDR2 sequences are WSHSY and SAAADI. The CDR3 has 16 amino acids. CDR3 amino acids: CASRTAGGRDNSPLHF. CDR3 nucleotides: TGCGCCAGCAGGACGGCAGGGGGAAGGGATAATTCACCCCTCCACTTT.

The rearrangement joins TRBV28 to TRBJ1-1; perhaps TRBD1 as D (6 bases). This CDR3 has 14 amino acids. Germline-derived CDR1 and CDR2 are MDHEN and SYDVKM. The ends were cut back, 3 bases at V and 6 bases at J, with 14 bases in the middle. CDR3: CASSLGHSTPEAFF. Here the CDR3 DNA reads TGTGCCAGCAGTTTGGGACACTCGACCCCTGAAGCTTTCTTT.

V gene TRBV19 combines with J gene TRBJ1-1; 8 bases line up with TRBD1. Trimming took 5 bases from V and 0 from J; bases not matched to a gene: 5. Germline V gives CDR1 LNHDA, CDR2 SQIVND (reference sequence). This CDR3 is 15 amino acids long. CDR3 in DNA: TGTGCCAGTAGTTCCCAGGGGGCAATGAACACTGAAGCTTTCTTT. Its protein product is CASSSQGAMNTEAFF.

DNA for the CDR3: TGTGCCAGCTCACCACCGGCGGGGAATGAGCAGTTCTTC. Translating gives CASSPPAGNEQFF. The J gene is TRBJ2-1, the V gene TRBV18, with D possibly TRBD2 on 6 matching bases. Germline lookup yields CDR1 KGHSH and CDR2 LQKENI. V shed 0 bases and J shed 7 bases, with 7 bases lying between them. The CDR3 is made up of 13 amino acids.

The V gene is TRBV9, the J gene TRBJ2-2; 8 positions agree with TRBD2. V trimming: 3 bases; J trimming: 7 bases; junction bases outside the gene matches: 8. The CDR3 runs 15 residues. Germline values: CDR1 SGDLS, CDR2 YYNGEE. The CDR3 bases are TGTGCCAGCAGCGCCGGGACTAGTAACGTCGGGGAGCTGTTTTTT. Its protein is CASSAGTSNVGELFF.

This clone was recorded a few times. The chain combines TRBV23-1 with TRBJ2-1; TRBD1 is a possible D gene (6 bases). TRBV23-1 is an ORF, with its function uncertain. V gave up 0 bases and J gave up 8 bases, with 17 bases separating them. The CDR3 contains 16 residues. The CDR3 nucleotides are TGCGCCAGCAGTCAATCACCACCGGGACACGGGGATGAGCAGTTCTTC. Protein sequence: CASSQSPPGHGDEQFF.

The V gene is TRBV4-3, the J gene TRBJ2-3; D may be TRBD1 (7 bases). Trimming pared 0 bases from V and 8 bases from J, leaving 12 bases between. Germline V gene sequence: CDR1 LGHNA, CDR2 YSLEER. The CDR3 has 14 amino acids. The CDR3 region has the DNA TGCGCCAGCAGCCAAGAAGGGCAGGGGGGTACGCAGTATTTT. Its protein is CASSQEGQGGTQYF.

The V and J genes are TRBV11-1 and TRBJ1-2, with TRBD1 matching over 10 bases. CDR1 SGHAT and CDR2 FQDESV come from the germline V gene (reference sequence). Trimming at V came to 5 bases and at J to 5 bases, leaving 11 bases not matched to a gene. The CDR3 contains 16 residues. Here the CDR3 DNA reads TGTGCCAGCAGCCCACGGAGACAGGGGGCAGTGTATGGCTACACCTTC. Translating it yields CASSPRRQGAVYGYTF. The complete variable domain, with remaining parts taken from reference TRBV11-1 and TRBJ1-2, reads EAEVAQSPRYKITEKSQAVAFWCDPISGHATLYWYRQILGQGPELLVQFQDESVVDDSQLPKDRFSAERLKGVDSTLKIQPAELGDSAMYLCASSPRRQGAVYGYTFGSGTRLTVV.

The CDR3 DNA follows: TGTGCCAGCAGTGAATACCGGACAGGGCTTGCAACTAATGAAAAACTGTTTTTT. Translation: CASSEYRTGLATNEKLFF. This chain uses TRBV25-1 with TRBJ1-4; 8 bases are shared with TRBD1. Germline-derived CDR1 and CDR2 are MGHDK and SYGVNS. The J segment lost 0 bases and the V segment lost 0 bases, leaving 6 bases of the junction unmatched. CDR3 length: 18 amino acids.

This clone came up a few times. The CDR3 coding sequence is TGTGCCAGCAGCTCTCCCGAGCGAAGGACAGGGGGCGTCCCTTTGGACGGCTACACCTTC. Translating gives CASSSPERRTGGVPLDGYTF. The rearrangement uses TRBV5-4 and TRBJ1-2; 11 nucleotides line up with TRBD1. The V segment lost 3 bases and the J segment 8 bases; nucleotides outside the gene matches: 24. Germline V gene data show CDR1 as SGHNT and CDR2 as YYREEE (reference sequence). The CDR3 covers 20 residues.

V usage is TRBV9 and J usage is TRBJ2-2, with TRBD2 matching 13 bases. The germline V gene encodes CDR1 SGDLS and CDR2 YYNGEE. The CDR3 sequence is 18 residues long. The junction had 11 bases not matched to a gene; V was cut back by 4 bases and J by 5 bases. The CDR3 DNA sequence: TGTGCCAGCAGCCCCAGAGCACTAGCGGGAGGGCCGACCGGGGAGCTGTTTTTT. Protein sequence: CASSPRALAGGPTGELFF.

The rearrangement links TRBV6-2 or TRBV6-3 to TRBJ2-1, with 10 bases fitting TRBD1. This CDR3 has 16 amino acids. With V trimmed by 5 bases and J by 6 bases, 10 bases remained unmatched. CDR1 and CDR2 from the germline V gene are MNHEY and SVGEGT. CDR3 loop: CASSTRQGARGNEQFF. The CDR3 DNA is TGTGCCAGCAGTACACGACAGGGGGCAAGGGGCAATGAGCAGTTCTTC.

The CDR3 is CAWGRNQGDGYTF. The CDR3 DNA reads as TGTGCCTGGGGTCGTAATCAGGGCGATGGCTACACCTTC. The chain couples TRBV30 to TRBJ1-2; a weak D match, TRBD1 (5 bases). Germline V gene data show CDR1 as GTSNPN and CDR2 as SVGIG (reference sequence). V lost 5 bases, J lost 6 bases, and 16 bases lay in between. The CDR3 extends over 13 amino acids.

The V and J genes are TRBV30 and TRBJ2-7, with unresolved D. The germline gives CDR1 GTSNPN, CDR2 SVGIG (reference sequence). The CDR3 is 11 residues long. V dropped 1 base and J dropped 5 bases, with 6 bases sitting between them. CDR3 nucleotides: TGTGCCTGGAGTGATTCTCACGAGCAGTACTTC. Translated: CAWSDSHEQYF.

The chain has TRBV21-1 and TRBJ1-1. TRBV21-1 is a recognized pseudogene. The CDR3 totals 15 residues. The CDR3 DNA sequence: TGTGCCAGCAGCAGCATCGGGGGAATGAACACTGAAGCTTTCTTT. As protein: CASSSIGGMNTEAFF.